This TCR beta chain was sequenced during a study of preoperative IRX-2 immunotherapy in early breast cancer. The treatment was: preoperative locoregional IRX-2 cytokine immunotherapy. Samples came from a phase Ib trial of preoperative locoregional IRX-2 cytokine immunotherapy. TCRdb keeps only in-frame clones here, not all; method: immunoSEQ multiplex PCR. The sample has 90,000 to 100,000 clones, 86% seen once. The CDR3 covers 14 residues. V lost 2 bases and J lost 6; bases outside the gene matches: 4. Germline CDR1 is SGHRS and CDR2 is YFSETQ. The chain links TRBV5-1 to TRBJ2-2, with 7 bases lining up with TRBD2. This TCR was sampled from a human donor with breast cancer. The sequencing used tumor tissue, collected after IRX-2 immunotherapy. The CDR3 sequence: CASSLNLAAGELFF. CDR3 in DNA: TGCGCCAGCAGCTTAAACCTAGCGGCCGGGGAGCTGTTTTTT.